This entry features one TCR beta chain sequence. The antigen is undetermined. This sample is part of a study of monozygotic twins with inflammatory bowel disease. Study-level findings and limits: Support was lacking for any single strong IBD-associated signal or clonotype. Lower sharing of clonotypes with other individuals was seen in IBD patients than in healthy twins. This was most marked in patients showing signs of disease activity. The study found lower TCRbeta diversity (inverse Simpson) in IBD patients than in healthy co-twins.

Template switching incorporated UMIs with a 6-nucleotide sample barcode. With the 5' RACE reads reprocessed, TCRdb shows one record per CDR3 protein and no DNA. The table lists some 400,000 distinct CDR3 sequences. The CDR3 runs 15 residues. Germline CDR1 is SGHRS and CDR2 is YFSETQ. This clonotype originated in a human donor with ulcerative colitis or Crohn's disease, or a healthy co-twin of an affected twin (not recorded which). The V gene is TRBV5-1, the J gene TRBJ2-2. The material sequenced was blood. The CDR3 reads CASSEFDANTGELFF.